The clone carrying this TCR beta chain appeared a single time. The entry originates in a study of blood T cell repertoires in COVID-19. Study-wide background: Whether acute or convalescent, the COVID-19 samples came from the United States, Italy and Spain. Nucleic acid was either cDNA or gDNA, and it came from T cells, B-cell-depleted T cells, or PBMCs.

Study processing details: From reference gene primer amplification, estimates of nucleated cell counts were derived. Sequencing was performed with immunoSEQ multiplex PCR; in TCRdb, only in-frame clones are kept and a portion is missing. V and J calls and clone size are given by that table; D and trimming were obtained from the DNA. The data show fewer than 300,000 clones, around 90% seen once. The CDR3 spans 13 residues. V was cut by 6 bases and J by 3 bases, with 12 bases left in between. CDR1 is MNHEY, CDR2 SVGAGI, per germline. The chain links TRBV6-5 to TRBJ2-7; D perhaps matches TRBD1 (6 bases). What was sequenced was peripheral blood. The TCR comes from a woman under 40 with acute or convalescent COVID-19. The CDR3 DNA sequence: TGTGCCAGCAGCTGGGGGACAATCTACGAGCAGTACTTC. Translated, it gives CASSWGTIYEQYF.